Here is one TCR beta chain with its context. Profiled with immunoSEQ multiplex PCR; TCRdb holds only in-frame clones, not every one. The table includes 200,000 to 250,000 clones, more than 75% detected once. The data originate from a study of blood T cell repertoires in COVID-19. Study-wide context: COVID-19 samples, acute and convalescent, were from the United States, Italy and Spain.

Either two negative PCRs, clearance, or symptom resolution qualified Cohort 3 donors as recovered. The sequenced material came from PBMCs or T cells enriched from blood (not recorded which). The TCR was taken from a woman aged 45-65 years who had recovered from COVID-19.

This chain's CDR3 is CASSYLSPRGAFF. CDR3 nucleotides: TGTGCCAGCAGTTACCTGTCACCAAGGGGGGCTTTCTTT. This chain links TRBV6-2 or TRBV6-3 with TRBJ1-1; D might be TRBD1 (6 bases). The length of the CDR3 is 13 residues. Germline CDR1 is MNHEY and CDR2 is SVGEGT. The ends were cut back, 2 bases at V and 11 bases at J, with 15 bases in the middle.